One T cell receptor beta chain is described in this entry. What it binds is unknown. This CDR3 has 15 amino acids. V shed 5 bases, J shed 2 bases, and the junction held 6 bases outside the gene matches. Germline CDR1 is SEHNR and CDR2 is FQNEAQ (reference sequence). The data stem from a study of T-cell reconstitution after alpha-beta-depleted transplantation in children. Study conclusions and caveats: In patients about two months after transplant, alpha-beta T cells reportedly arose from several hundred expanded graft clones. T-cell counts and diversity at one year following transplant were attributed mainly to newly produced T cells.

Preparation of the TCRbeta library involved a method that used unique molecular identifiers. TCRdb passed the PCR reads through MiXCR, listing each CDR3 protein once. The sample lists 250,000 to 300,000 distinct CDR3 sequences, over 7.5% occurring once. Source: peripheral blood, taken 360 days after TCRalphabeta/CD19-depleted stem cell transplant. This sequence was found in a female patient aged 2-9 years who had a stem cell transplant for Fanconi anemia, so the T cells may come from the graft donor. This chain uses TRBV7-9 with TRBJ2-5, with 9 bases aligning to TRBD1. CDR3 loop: CASSHHGQGQETQYF. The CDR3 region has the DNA TGTGCCAGCAGCCATCACGGACAGGGGCAAGAGACCCAGTACTTC.